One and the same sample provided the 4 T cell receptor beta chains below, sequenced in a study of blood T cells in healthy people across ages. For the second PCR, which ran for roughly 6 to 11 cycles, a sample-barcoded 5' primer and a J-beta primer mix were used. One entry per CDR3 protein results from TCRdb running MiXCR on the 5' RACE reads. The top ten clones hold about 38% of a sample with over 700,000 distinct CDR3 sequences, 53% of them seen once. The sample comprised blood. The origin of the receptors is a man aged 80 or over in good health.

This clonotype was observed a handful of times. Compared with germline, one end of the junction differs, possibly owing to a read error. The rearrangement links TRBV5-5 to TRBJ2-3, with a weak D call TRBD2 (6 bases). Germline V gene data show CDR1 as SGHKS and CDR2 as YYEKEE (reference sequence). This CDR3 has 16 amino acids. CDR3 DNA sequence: TGTGCCAGCAGCGACCCGAGGGAGGCTAGCACGGATACGCAGTATTTT. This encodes CASSDPREASTDTQYF. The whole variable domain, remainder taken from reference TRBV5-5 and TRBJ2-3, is DAGVTQSPTHLIKTRGQQVTLRCSPISGHKSVSWYQQVLGQGPQFIFQYYEKEERGRGNFPDRFSARQFPNYSSELNVNALLLGDSALYLCASSDPREASTDTQYFGPGTRLTVL.

The chain's CDR3 is CASSLDGGRVETQYF. In DNA, the CDR3 is TGTGCCAGCAGCTTGGACGGGGGGCGCGTGGAGACCCAGTACTTC. The chain links TRBV7-3 to TRBJ2-5, with D possibly being TRBD2 (7 bases). Looked up from germline, CDR1 is SGHTA and CDR2 is FQGTGA. V gave up 3 bases and J gave up 5 bases, with 16 bases separating them. CDR3 length: 15 amino acids. The full variable domain, rest sourced from reference TRBV7-3 and TRBJ2-5, is GAGVSQTPSNKVTEKGKYVELRCDPISGHTALYWYRQSLGQGPEFLIYFQGTGAADDSGLPNDRFFAVRPEGSVSTLKIQRTERGDSAVYLCASSLDGGRVETQYFGPGTRLLVL.

In DNA form, the CDR3 reads TGCAGTGCTAGGTCCAGGACCAACAATGAGCAGTTCTTC. Its protein is CSARSRTNNEQFF. J is TRBJ2-1 and V is TRBV20-1; D uncertain. CDR3 length equals 13 residues. The V end was cut by 3 bases, the J end by 5 bases, with 11 bases between. The germline gives CDR1 DFQATT, CDR2 SNEGSKA (reference sequence).

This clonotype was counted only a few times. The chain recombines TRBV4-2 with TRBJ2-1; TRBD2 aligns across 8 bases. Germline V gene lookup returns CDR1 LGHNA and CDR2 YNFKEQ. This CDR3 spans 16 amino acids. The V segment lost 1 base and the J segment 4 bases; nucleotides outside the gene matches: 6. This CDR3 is CASSQAPGGEYNEQFF. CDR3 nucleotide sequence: TGTGCCAGCAGCCAAGCTCCGGGAGGGGAATACAATGAGCAGTTCTTC.